These 18 T cell receptor beta chains share one sample of origin, sequenced in a study of response to subunit inactivated influenza vaccine. MiXCR, run by TCRdb on the RT-PCR reads, gives a single entry per CDR3 protein. Of 500,000 to 600,000 distinct CDR3 sequences in the sample, approximately 7.7% are singletons; the top ten hold approximately 13%. The sequences come from PBMCs from blood, collected roughly 24 months after vaccination. The source of these receptors is a man aged 45 to 70 who received an inactivated influenza vaccine.

The rearrangement uses TRBV6-5 and TRBJ1-3; D is ambiguous. The CDR3 spans 15 residues. CDR1 and CDR2 from the germline V gene are MNHEY and SVGAGI. The V end lost 0 bases, the J end lost 2 bases, and 8 bases lay between the germline ends. In nucleotides, the CDR3 is TGTGCCAGCAGTTACTCGTTCCGGGCTGGAAACACCATATATTTT. The encoded protein is CASSYSFRAGNTIYF.

The chain carries TRBV23-1 and TRBJ1-1; maybe TRBD1 (6 bases). TRBV23-1 is reported as an ORF; its role is uncertain. This CDR3 is 15 amino acids long. Trimming shortened V by 0 bases and J by 11 bases, and 19 bases separated the two germline ends. The CDR3 DNA reads TGCGCCAGCAGTCAATCGAGTCAGGGGCCTCCGAGGGCTTTCTTT. This sequence encodes CASSQSSQGPPRAFF.

This clonotype showed up many times. The chain is built from TRBV7-9 and TRBJ2-5; 8 nucleotides match TRBD1. The junction had 6 bases not matched to a gene; V was cut back by 4 bases and J by 2 bases. The CDR3 has 15 residues. Germline CDR1 SEHNR, CDR2 FQNEAQ (reference sequence). The DNA of the CDR3 is TGTGCCAGCAGCTCCCGGGACAGGCGGCAAGAGACCCAGTACTTC. It translates to CASSSRDRRQETQYF.

V is TRBV7-9 and J is TRBJ2-1; 8 bases agree with TRBD1. Trimming cost V 6 bases and J 7 bases; bases outside gene matches: 11. The CDR3 contains 15 residues. Germline CDR1 and CDR2: SEHNR and FQNEAQ (reference sequence). CDR3 in amino acids: CASRAAGQGRNEQFF. The DNA of the CDR3 is TGTGCCAGCAGAGCCGCCGGACAGGGACGGAATGAGCAGTTCTTC.

The chain carries TRBV6-5 and TRBJ2-3; D is uncertain. The CDR3 has 11 residues. V lost 2 bases, J lost 9 bases, and 6 bases lay in between. Germline assignment: CDR1 MNHEY and CDR2 SVGAGI. CDR3 DNA sequence: TGTGCCAGCAGTTACAGTAGCACGCAGTATTTT. It yields the protein CASSYSSTQYF.

The sample holds many counts of this clonotype. The chain joins TRBV5-5 to TRBJ2-5; 10 bases agree with TRBD1. Germline values: CDR1 SGHKS, CDR2 YYEKEE (reference sequence). CDR3 length equals 16 residues. V lost 2 bases to trimming and J lost 3 bases; unmatched junction nucleotides: 7. For the CDR3, the DNA is TGTGCCAGCAGCTTATATCCGGGACAGGGGAAAGAGACCCAGTACTTC. It specifies CASSLYPGQGKETQYF. The whole variable domain, remainder taken from reference TRBV5-5 and TRBJ2-5, is DAGVTQSPTHLIKTRGQQVTLRCSPISGHKSVSWYQQVLGQGPQFIFQYYEKEERGRGNFPDRFSARQFPNYSSELNVNALLLGDSALYLCASSLYPGQGKETQYFGPGTRLLVL.

In this sample, this clonotype turned up a few times. The chain joins TRBV20-1 to TRBJ2-6; 9 bases map to TRBD1. Germline CDR1 reads DFQATT; CDR2 reads SNEGSKA (reference sequence). Trimming removed 2 bases from V and 0 bases from J; junction bases left unmatched: 8. The CDR3 consists of 18 residues. The chain's CDR3 is CSARSRTGVPSGANVLTF. The CDR3 DNA follows: TGCAGTGCTAGATCCAGGACAGGGGTCCCCTCTGGGGCCAACGTCCTGACTTTC.

The V call is TRBV10-3, the J call TRBJ1-6; weak D call: TRBD1 (6 bases). Germline CDR1 reads ENHRY; CDR2 reads SYGVKD. The CDR3 has 17 amino acids. Trimming shortened V by 6 bases and J by 9 bases, and 24 bases separated the two germline ends. The CDR3 loop is CAISPYPGHRNGSPLHF. CDR3 in DNA: TGTGCCATCAGCCCTTATCCGGGACACCGAAACGGTTCACCCCTCCACTTT.

The table lists this clonotype with a few counts. CDR3 in amino acids: CASSLPGTGGFGQFF. The CDR3 nucleotides read TGCGCCAGCAGCCTCCCAGGGACAGGGGGCTTTGGGCAGTTCTTC. The chain is built from TRBV5-1 and TRBJ2-1; 12 bases agree with TRBD1. The CDR3 contains 15 residues. Germline lookup yields CDR1 SGHRS and CDR2 YFSETQ. Losses at the gene ends were 4 bases for V and 12 bases for J; bases not matched to a gene: 11.

The table lists this clonotype with many counts. The chain has TRBV4-3 and TRBJ1-1; D remains ambiguous. The CDR3 is 15 residues long. V shed 1 base and J shed 0 bases, with 9 bases lying between them. CDR1 and CDR2 (germline): LGHNA, YSLEER. CDR3 in amino acids: CASSQGGRMNTEAFF. The CDR3 coding sequence is TGCGCCAGCAGCCAAGGAGGGCGTATGAACACTGAAGCTTTCTTT.

The chain recombines TRBV20-1 with TRBJ2-3; 8 bases fit TRBD2. The CDR3 contains 16 residues. Unmatched junction bases numbered 10, after V lost 3 bases and J lost 2 bases. Germline V gene lookup returns CDR1 DFQATT and CDR2 SNEGSKA (reference sequence). CDR3 sequence reads: CSASTSGSGPTDTQYF. In DNA form, the CDR3 reads TGCAGTGCTAGCACAAGCGGGAGCGGTCCCACAGATACGCAGTATTTT.

This chain uses TRBV11-1 with TRBJ2-5; 12 bases line up with TRBD2. This CDR3 spans 18 amino acids. V was pared by 1 base and J by 4 bases, with 10 bases of the junction left unmatched. The germline V gene encodes CDR1 SGHAT and CDR2 FQDESV (reference sequence). The CDR3 loop is CASSLVARLAGVGETQYF. In nucleotides, the CDR3 is TGTGCCAGCAGCTTAGTCGCCCGACTAGCGGGGGTAGGAGAGACCCAGTACTTC.

The table lists this clonotype with many counts. This sequence joins TRBV5-5 and TRBJ1-1; D ambiguous. The CDR3 length is 14 residues. CDR1 is SGHKS and CDR2 is YYEKEE in the germline V gene (reference sequence). The ends were cut back, 4 bases at V and 1 base at J, with 11 bases in the middle. CDR3: CASSPAGWNTEAFF. Here the CDR3 DNA reads TGTGCCAGCAGCCCTGCGGGGTGGAACACTGAAGCTTTCTTT.

The chain has TRBV2 and TRBJ2-2; D is unclear. The CDR3 length is 14 residues. The V gene's germline CDR1 is SNHLY and CDR2 FYNNEI. V was shortened by 7 bases and J by 6 bases, with 15 bases between the two germline ends. This chain's CDR3 is CASKLPPGPGELFF. DNA for the CDR3: TGTGCCAGCAAGCTCCCTCCGGGCCCCGGGGAGCTGTTTTTT.

The table lists this clonotype with many counts. The chain has TRBV12-3 or TRBV12-4 and TRBJ1-5; the D is unclear. This CDR3 comprises 14 residues. Trimming left V 6 bases short and J 6 bases short, with 15 bases between. CDR3 bases: TGTGCCAGCAGCCTACAAGGAGGTGGTCAGCCCCAGCATTTT. It is translated as CASSLQGGGQPQHF.

This clonotype was recorded a few times. The chain recombines TRBV27 with TRBJ2-7, with a possible D match to TRBD2 (5 bases). CDR3 length: 13 residues. Between the trimmed V and J ends, which lost 5 bases and 5 bases, there was a span of 13 bases. CDR1 is MNHEY and CDR2 is SMNVEV in the germline V gene (reference sequence). The CDR3 nucleotides read TGTGCCAGCAGTCCCAAGGCCGGGAACGAGCAGTACTTC. Translated, it gives CASSPKAGNEQYF.

Only a few counts were recorded for this clonotype. The rearrangement links TRBV10-3 to TRBJ2-1; 10 bases align to TRBD2. Germline CDR1 and CDR2: ENHRY and SYGVKD. V lost 7 bases and J lost 7; bases outside the gene matches: 13. The length of the CDR3 is 16 residues. In DNA, the CDR3 is TGTGCCATCACATCGTCAAGAACTAGCGGGAATAATGAGCAGTTCTTC. It yields the protein CAITSSRTSGNNEQFF.

The rearrangement joins TRBV12-3 or TRBV12-4 to TRBJ2-1; 13 bases are shared with TRBD2. This CDR3 comprises 15 residues. Trimming removed 5 bases from V and 8 bases from J; junction bases left unmatched: 6. CDR3 DNA: TGTGCCAGCAGTCTCCGGACTAGCGGGAGATATGAGCAGTTCTTC. Its protein product is CASSLRTSGRYEQFF.